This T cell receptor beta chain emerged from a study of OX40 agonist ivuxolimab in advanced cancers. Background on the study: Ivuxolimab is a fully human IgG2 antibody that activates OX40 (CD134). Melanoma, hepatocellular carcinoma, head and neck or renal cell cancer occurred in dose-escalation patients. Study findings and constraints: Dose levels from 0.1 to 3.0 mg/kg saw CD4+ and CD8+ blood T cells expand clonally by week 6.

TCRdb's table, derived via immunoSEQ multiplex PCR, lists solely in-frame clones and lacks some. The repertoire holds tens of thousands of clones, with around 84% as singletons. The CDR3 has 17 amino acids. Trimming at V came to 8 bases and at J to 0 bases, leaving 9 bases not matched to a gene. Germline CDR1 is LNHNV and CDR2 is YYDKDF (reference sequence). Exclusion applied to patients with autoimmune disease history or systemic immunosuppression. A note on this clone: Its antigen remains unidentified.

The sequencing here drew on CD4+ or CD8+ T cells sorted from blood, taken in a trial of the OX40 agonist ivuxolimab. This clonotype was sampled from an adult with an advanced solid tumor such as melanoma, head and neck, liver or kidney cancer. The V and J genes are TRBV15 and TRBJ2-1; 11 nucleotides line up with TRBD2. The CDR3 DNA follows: TGTGCCACCCGGGGACTAGCGGTTTCCAGCTCCTACAATGAGCAGTTCTTC. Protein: CATRGLAVSSSYNEQFF.